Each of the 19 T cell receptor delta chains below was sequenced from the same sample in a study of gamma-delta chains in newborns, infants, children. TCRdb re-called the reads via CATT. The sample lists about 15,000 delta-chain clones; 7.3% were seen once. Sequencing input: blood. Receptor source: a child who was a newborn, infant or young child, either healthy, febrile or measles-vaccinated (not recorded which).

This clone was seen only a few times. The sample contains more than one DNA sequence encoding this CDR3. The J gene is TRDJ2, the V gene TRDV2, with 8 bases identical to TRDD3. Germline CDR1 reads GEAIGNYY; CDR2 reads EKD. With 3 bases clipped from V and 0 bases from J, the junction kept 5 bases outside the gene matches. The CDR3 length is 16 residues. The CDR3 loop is CACDVLGGTLTAQLFF. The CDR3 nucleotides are TGTGCCTGTGACGTACTGGGGGGGACTTTGACAGCACAACTCTTCTTT.

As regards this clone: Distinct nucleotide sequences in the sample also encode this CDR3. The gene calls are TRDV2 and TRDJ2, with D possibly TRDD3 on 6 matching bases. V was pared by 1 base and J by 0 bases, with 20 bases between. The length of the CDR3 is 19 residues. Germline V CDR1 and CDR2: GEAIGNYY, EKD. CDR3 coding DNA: TGTGCCTGTGACACAATCGGGTGGGGGCCACAGTCTTTGACAGCACAACTCTTCTTT. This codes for CACDTIGWGPQSLTAQLFF.

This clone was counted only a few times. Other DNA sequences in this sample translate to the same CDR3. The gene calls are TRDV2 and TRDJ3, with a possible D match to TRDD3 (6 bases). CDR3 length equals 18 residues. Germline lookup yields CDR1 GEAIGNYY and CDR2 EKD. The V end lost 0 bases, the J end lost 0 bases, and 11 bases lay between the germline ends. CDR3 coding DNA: TGTGCCTGTGACACCGTACTGGGCTCCTCCTGGGACACCCGACAGATGTTTTTC. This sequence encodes CACDTVLGSSWDTRQMFF.

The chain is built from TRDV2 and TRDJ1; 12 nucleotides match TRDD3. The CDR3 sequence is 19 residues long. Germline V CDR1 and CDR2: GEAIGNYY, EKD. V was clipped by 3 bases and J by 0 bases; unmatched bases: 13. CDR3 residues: CACDRKYWGIPQYTDKLIF. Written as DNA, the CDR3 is TGTGCCTGTGACCGTAAGTACTGGGGGATACCCCAATACACCGATAAACTCATCTTT.

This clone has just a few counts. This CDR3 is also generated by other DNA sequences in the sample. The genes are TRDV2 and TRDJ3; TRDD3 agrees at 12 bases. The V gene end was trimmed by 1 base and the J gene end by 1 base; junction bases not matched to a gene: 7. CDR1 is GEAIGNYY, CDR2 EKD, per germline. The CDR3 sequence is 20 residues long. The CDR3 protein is CACDTLPGGYASWDTRQMFF. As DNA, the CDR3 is TGTGCCTGTGACACACTTCCTGGGGGATACGCGTCCTGGGACACCCGACAGATGTTTTTC.

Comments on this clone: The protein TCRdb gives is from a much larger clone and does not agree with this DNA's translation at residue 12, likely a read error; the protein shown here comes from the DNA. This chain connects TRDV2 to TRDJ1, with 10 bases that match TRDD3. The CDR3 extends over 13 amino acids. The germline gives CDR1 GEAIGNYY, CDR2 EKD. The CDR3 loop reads CACDTWGIHKLTF. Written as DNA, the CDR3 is TGTGCCTGTGACACCTGGGGGATACATAAACTCACCTTT.

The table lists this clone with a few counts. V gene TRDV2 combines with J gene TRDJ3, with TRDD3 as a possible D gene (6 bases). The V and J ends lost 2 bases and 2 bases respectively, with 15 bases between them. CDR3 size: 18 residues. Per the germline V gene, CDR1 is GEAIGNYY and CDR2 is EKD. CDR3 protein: CACDRVLGRTWDTRQMFF. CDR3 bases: TGTGCCTGTGACAGGGTACTGGGAAGAACCTGGGACACCCGACAGATGTTTTTC.

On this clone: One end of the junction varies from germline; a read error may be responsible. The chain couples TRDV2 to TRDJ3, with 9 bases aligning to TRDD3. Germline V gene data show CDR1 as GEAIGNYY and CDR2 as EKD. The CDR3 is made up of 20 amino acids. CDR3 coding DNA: TGTGCCTGTGACACCTGGGGGATAGGAGAGAGGTCCTGGGACGCCCGACAGATGTTTTTC. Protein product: CACDTWGIGERSWDARQMFF.

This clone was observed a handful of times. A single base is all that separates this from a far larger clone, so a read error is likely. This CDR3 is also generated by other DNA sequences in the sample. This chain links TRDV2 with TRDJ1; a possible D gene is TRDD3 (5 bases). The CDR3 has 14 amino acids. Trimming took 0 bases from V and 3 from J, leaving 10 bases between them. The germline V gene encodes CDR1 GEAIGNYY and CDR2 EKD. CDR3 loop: CACDTWGIPDKLIF. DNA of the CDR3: TGTGCCTGTGACACCTGGGGAATACCCGATAAACTCATCTTT.

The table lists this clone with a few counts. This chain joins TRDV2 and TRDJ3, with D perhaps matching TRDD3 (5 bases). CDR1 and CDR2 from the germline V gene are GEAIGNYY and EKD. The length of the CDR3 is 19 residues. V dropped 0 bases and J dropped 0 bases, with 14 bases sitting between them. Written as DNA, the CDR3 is TGTGCCTGTGACACCGGGGAAGCCCTTGGCTCCTGGGACACCCGACAGATGTTTTTC. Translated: CACDTGEALGSWDTRQMFF.

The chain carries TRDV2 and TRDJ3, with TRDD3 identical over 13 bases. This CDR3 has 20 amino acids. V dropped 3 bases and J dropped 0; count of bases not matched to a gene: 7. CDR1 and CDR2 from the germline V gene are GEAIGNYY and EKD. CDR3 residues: CACDPVLGDTASWDTRQMFF. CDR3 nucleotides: TGTGCCTGTGACCCTGTACTGGGGGATACGGCCTCCTGGGACACCCGACAGATGTTTTTC.

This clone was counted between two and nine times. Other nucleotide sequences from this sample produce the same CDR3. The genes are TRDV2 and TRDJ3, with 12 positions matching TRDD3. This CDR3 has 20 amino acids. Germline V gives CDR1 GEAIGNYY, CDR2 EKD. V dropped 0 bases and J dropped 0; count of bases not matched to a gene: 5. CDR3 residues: CACDTVYWGIPSWDTRQMFF. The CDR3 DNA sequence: TGTGCCTGTGACACCGTTTACTGGGGGATACCCTCCTGGGACACCCGACAGATGTTTTTC.

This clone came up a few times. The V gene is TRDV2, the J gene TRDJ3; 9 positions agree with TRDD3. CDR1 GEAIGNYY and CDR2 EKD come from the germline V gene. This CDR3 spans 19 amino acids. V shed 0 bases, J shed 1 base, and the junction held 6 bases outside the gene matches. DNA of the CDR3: TGTGCCTGTGACACCGTTGGGGATACGAATTCCTGGGACACCCGACAGATGTTTTTC. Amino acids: CACDTVGDTNSWDTRQMFF.

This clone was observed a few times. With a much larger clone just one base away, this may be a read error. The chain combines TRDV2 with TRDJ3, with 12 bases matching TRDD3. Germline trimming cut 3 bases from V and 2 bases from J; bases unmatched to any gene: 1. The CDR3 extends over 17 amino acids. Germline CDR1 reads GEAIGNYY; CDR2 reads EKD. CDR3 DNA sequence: TGTGCCTGTGACTACTGGGGGATACCCTGGGACACCCGACAGATGTTTTTC. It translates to CACDYWGIPWDTRQMFF.

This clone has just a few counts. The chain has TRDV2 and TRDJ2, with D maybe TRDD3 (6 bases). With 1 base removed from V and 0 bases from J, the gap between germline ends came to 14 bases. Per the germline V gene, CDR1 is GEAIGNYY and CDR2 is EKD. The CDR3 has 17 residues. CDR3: CACDTLAGGTLTAQLFF. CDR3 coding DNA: TGTGCCTGTGACACTTTGGCCGGGGGGACTTTGACAGCACAACTCTTCTTT.

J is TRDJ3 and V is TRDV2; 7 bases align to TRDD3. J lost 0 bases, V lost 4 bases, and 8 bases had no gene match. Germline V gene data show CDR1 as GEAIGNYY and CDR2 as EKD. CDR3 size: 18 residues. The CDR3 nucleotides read TGTGCCTGTGAATCCCTGGGGGCCAGCTCCTGGGACACCCGACAGATGTTTTTC. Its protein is CACESLGASSWDTRQMFF.

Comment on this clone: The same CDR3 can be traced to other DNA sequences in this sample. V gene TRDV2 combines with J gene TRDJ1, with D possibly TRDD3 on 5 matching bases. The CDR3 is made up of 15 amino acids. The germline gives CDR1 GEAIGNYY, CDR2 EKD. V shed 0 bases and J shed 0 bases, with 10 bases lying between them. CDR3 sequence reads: CACDTVGGYTDKLIF. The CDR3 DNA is TGTGCCTGTGACACCGTAGGGGGGTACACCGATAAACTCATCTTT.

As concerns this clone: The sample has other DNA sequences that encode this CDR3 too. This CDR3 reads CACDTWGIRLTAQLFF. In nucleotides, the CDR3 is TGTGCCTGTGACACCTGGGGGATACGTTTGACAGCACAACTCTTCTTT. The rearrangement uses TRDV2 and TRDJ2; 11 bases match TRDD3. Germline trimming cut 0 bases from V and 1 base from J; bases unmatched to any gene: 0. Germline assignment: CDR1 GEAIGNYY and CDR2 EKD. This CDR3 is 16 amino acids long.

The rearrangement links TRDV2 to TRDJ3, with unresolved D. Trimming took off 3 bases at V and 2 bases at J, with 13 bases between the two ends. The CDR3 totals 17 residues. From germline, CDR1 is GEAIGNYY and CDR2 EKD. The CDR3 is CACDAIRPPWDTRQMFF. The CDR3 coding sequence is TGTGCCTGTGACGCCATAAGACCTCCCTGGGACACCCGACAGATGTTTTTC.